These T cell receptor beta chains were read from a single sample in a study of T cell repertoires in cytomegalovirus infection. MiXCR, run by TCRdb on the reads, gives a single entry per CDR3 protein. The sample carries around 300,000 distinct CDR3 sequences, over 20% recorded once. Sample: PBMCs. The receptors were sampled from a human donor in good health (CMV status not recorded). Some clones in this sample may be carry-over from other donors' samples. CDR3s leave out the opening cysteine and the closing phenylalanine or tryptophan.

>13|TRBV5-4|TRBJ2-7
ASSSGLAGGPEQY
>9|TRBV25-1|TRBJ1-1
ASSQDRGAF
>13|TRBV19|TRBJ2-5
ASSMVAGVMETQY
>13|TRBV7-3|TRBJ2-5
ASSLMTSGQETQY
>11|TRBV5-6|TRBJ2-4
ASSSEGRGIQY
>11|TRBV6-1|TRBJ1-1
ASSYAGYGEAF
>12|TRBV7-2|TRBJ1-1
ASSPGAANTEAF
>11|TRBV7-6|TRBJ2-7
ASSLQGPYEQY
>12|TRBV11-2|TRBJ1-5
ASSLAGKSQPQH
>13|TRBV7-2|TRBJ2-5
ASGLGETTQETQY
>13|TRBV7-2|TRBJ1-5
ASSLRKNSNQPQH
>16|TRBV7-2|TRBJ1-4
ASSHAGWGQGAREKLF
>14|TRBV6-5|TRBJ2-4
ASSKDLATAKNIQY